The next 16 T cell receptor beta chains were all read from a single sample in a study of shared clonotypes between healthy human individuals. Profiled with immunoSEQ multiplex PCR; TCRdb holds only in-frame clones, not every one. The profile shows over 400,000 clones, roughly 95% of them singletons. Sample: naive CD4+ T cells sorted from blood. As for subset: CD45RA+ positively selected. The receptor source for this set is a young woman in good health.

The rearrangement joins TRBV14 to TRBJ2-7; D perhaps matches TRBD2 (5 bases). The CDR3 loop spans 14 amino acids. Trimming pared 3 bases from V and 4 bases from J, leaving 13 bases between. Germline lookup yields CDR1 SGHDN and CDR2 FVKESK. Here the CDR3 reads CASSHGIYLYEQYF. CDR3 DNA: TGTGCCAGCAGCCACGGGATATACCTTTACGAGCAGTACTTC.

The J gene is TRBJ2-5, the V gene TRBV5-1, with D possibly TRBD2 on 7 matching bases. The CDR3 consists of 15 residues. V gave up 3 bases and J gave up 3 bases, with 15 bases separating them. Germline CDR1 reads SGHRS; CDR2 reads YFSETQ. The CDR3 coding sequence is TGCGCCAGCAGCTCCCGGGGGGCGGCAGAAGAGACCCAGTACTTC. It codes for CASSSRGAAEETQYF.

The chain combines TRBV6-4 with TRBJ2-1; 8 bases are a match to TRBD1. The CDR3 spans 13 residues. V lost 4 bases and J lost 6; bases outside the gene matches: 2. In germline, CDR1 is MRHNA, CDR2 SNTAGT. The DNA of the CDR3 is TGTGCCAGCAGTGTGACAGGGGTCAATGAGCAGTTCTTC. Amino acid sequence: CASSVTGVNEQFF.

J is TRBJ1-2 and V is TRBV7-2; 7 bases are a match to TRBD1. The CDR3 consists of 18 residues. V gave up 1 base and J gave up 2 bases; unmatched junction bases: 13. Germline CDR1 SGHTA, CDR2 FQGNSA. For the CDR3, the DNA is TGTGCCAGCAGCTTAGGAGGGGGCAGGGCACCTTCCAACTATGGCTACACCTTC. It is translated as CASSLGGGRAPSNYGYTF.

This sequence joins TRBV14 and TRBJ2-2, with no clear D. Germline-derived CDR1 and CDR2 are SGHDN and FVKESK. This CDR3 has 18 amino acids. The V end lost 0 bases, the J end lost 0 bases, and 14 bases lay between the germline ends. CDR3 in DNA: TGTGCCAGCAGCCAAGATAGCCCCCTCCTCGCGAACACCGGGGAGCTGTTTTTT. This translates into CASSQDSPLLANTGELFF.

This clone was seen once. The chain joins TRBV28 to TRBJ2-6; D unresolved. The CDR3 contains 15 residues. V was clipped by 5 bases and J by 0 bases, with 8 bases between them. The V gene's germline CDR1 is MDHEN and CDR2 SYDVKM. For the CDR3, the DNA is TGTGCCAGCAGTCTACCCGTCTCTGGGGCCAACGTCCTGACTTTC. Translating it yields CASSLPVSGANVLTF.

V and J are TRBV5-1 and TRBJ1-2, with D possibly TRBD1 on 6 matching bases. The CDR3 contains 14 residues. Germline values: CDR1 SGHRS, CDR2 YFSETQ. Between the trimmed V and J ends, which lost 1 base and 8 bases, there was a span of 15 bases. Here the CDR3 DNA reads TGCGCCAGCAGCTTGCTGGGGGCGCGAGGGGGCTACACCTTC. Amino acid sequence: CASSLLGARGGYTF.

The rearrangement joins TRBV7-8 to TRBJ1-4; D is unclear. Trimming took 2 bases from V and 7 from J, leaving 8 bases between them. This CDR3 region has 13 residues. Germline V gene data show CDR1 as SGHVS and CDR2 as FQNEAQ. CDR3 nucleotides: TGTGCCAGCAGCTTAAGGCAGTTTGAAAAACTGTTTTTT. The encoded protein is CASSLRQFEKLFF.

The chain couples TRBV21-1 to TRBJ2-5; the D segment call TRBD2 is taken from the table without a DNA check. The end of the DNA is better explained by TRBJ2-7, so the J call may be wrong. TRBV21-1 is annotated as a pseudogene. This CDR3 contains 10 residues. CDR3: CASSNYEQYF. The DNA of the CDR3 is TGTGCCAGCAGCAACTACGAGCAGTACTTC.

CDR3 in DNA: TGCGCCAGCAGCTTCTTAGGGGATGGATACAATGAGCAGTTCTTC. Translated: CASSFLGDGYNEQFF. The V gene is TRBV5-1, the J gene TRBJ2-1; possibly TRBD1 for D (5 bases). The V end lost 2 bases, the J end lost 4 bases, and 13 bases lay between the germline ends. This CDR3 region has 15 residues. The germline gives CDR1 SGHRS, CDR2 YFSETQ.

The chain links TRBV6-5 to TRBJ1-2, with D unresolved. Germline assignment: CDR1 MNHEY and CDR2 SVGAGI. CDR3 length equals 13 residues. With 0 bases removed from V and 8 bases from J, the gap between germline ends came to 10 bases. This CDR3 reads CASSYSRWGGYTF. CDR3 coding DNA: TGTGCCAGCAGTTACTCGAGGTGGGGAGGCTACACCTTC.

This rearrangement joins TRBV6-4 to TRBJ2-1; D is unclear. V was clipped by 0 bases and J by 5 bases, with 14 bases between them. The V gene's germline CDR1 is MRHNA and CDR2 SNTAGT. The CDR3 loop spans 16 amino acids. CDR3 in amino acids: CASSDSLRDLHNEQFF. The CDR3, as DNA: TGTGCCAGCAGTGACTCCCTTAGGGATCTACACAATGAGCAGTTCTTC.

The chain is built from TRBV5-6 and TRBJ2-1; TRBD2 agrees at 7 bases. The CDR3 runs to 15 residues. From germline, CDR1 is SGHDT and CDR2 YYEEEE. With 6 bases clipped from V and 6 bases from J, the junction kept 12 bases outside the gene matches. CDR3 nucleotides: TGTGCCAGCATCCAGAAGCGGGATGGGGGCAATGAGCAGTTCTTC. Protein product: CASIQKRDGGNEQFF.

CDR3 sequence reads: CASSILGQGFSGANVLTF. The CDR3 nucleotides are TGTGCCAGTAGTATCCTGGGACAGGGATTTTCCGGGGCCAACGTCCTGACTTTC. The J gene is TRBJ2-6, the V gene TRBV19; 9 bases align to TRBD1. The CDR3 has 18 amino acids. J lost 4 bases, V lost 3 bases, and 10 bases had no gene match. Germline assignment: CDR1 LNHDA and CDR2 SQIVND (reference sequence).

CDR3 in amino acids: CASRIGLESYEQYF. CDR3 bases: TGTGCCAGCAGGATCGGACTGGAAAGCTACGAGCAGTACTTC. The chain is built from TRBV6-6 and TRBJ2-7; possible D gene TRBD2, 5 bases. Trimming removed 6 bases from V and 3 bases from J, with 15 bases in between. CDR1 is MNHNY, CDR2 SVGAGI, per germline (reference sequence). The CDR3 spans 14 residues.

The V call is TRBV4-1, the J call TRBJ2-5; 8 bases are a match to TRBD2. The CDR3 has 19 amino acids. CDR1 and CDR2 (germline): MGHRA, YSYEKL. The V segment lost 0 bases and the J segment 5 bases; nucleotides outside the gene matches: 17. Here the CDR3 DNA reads TGCGCCAGCAGCCAAGATTTGGGAGCGGGAGTGCGTATTAGGGAGACCCAGTACTTC. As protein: CASSQDLGAGVRIRETQYF.